This T cell receptor beta chain was identified during a study of CD8+CD57+ T cells in acquired aplastic anemia. Study at large: Sorted CD4+ and CD8+ cells gave a mean 3.2 ug DNA, range 0.2 to 27.4 ug. Overall study results and limits: Significant differences in CD8+ Simpson's diversity were not observed between patients and controls.

A remark on this clonotype: Antigen unknown.

CD8+CD57+ cell expansion, shown by flow cytometry, had occurred in the patients selected for sequencing. The enrolled patients all had severe acquired aplastic anemia. Therapy had not been given to patients before blood sampling. The TCR beta profiling, which covered VDJ combination and CDR3 sequence, was carried out using genomic DNA as the template. TCRdb fed the reads into MiXCR, producing one record per CDR3 protein. The sample holds some 150,000 distinct CDR3 sequences, over 55% seen once. Germline V CDR1 and CDR2: SGHTA, FQGTGA. The CDR3 sequence is 15 residues long. The trim removed 5 bases at V and 8 bases at J, leaving 5 bases unmatched.

This sequence joins TRBV7-3 and TRBJ2-1; 14 nucleotides match TRBD2. This receptor was taken from a human donor with aplastic anemia. Sequenced input: sorted CD4+, CD8+, or CD8+CD57+ T cells (not recorded which) from PBMCs. The DNA for the CDR3 is TGTGCCAGCAGCCAGACTAGCGGGAGGGCCTATGAGCAGTTCTTC. Amino acid sequence: CASSQTSGRAYEQFF.